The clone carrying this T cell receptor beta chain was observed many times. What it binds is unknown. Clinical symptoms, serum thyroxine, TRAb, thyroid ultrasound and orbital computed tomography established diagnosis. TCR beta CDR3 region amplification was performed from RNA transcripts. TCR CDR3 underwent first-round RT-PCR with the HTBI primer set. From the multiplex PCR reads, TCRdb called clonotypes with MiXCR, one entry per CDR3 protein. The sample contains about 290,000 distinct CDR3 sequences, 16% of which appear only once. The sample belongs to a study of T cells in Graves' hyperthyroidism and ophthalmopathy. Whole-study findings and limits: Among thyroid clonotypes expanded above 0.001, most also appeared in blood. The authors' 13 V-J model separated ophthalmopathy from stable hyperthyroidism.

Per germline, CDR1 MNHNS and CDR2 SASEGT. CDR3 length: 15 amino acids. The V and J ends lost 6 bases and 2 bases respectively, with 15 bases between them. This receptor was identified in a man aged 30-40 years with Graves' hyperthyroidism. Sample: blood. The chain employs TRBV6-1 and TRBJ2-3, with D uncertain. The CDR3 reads CASSSMVFFTDTQYF. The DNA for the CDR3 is TGTGCCAGCAGCTCGATGGTGTTTTTCACAGATACGCAGTATTTT.